The rows below give T cell receptor beta chains drawn from one sample of a study of cytomegalovirus exposure and HLA in healthy donors. Assay: immunoSEQ multiplex PCR; the TCRdb copy retains only in-frame clones and omits some. This listing includes tens of thousands of clones. Sequencing was performed on PBMCs. These receptors were taken from a female donor in good health and CMV-seropositive. Both conserved end residues are part of each CDR3. The D gene is left open where the match is weak.

j_call v_call d_call cdr3_aa
TRBJ2-7 TRBV5-1 - CASSLDSSRYEQYF
TRBJ1-1 TRBV6-5 TRBD1 CASSVDRGGTEAFF
TRBJ2-7 TRBV19 TRBD1 CASSIVAGGPYEQYF
TRBJ2-7 TRBV5-1 TRBD1 CASSFRQGWYEQYF
TRBJ2-6 TRBV7-3 - CASSQTSSGANVLTF
TRBJ1-5 TRBV6-5 TRBD1 CASSWDRGGQPQHF
TRBJ2-7 TRBV19 TRBD2 CASSLGERGRIAYEQYF
TRBJ1-1 TRBV7-6 TRBD1 CASSWTPGQGMNTEAFF
TRBJ1-4 TRBV7-9 TRBD1 CASSRDRGDEKLFF
TRBJ1-1 TRBV2 TRBD1 CASREKEDRAGEAFF
TRBJ2-5 TRBV4-1 TRBD2 CASSQDPAGGQETQYF
TRBJ2-3 TRBV11-2 - CASSFIGSPRTDTQYF
TRBJ2-7 TRBV19 - CASSTYRGGYEQYF
TRBJ2-1 TRBV9 TRBD2 CASSFGLAGPSYNEQFF
TRBJ2-1 TRBV15 TRBD2 CATSWTSGGDNEQFF